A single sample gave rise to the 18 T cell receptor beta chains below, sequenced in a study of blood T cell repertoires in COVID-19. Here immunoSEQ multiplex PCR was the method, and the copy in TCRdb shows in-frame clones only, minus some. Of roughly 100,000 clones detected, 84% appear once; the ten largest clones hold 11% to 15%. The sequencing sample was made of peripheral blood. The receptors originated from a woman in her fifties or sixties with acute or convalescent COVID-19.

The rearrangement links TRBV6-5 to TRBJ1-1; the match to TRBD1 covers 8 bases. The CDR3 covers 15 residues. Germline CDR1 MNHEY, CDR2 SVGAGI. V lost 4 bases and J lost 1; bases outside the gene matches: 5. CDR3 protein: CASSWTGKQNTEAFF. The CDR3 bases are TGTGCCAGCAGTTGGACAGGGAAGCAGAACACTGAAGCTTTCTTT.

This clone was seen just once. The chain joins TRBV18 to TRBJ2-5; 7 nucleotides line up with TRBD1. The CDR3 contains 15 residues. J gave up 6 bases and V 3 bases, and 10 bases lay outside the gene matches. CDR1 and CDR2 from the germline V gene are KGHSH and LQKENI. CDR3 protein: CASSPTGWDVKTQYF. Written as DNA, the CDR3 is TGTGCCAGCTCACCGACAGGGTGGGACGTGAAGACCCAGTACTTC.

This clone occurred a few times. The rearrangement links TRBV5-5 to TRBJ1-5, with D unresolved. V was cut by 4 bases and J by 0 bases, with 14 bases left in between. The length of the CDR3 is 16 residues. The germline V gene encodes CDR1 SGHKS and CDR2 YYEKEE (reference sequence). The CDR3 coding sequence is TGTGCCAGCAGCCTGTCGGCAGGCTATAGCAATCAGCCCCAGCATTTT. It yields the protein CASSLSAGYSNQPQHF. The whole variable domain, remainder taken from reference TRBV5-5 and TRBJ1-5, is DAGVTQSPTHLIKTRGQQVTLRCSPISGHKSVSWYQQVLGQGPQFIFQYYEKEERGRGNFPDRFSARQFPNYSSELNVNALLLGDSALYLCASSLSAGYSNQPQHFGDGTRLSIL.

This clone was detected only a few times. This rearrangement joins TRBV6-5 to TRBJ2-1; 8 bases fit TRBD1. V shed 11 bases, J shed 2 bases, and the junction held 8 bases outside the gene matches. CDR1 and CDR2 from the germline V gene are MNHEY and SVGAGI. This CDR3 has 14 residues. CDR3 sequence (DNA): TGTGCCGGACAGACAGGGGAACCCTACAATGAGCAGTTCTTC. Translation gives CAGQTGEPYNEQFF.

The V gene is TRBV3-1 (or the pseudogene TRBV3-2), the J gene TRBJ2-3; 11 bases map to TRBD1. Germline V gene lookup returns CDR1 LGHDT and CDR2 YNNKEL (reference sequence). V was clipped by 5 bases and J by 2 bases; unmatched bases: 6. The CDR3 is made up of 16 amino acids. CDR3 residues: CASSKRTGGFTDTQYF. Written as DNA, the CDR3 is TGTGCCAGCAGCAAAAGGACAGGGGGCTTCACAGATACGCAGTATTTT.

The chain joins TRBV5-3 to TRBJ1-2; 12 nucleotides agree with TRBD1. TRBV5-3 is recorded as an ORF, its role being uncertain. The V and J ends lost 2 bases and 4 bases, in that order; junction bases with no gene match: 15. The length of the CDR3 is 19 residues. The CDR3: CARSFIERDRGLNIYGYTF. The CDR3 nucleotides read TGTGCCAGAAGCTTTATAGAACGGGACAGGGGGCTTAATATCTATGGCTACACCTTC.

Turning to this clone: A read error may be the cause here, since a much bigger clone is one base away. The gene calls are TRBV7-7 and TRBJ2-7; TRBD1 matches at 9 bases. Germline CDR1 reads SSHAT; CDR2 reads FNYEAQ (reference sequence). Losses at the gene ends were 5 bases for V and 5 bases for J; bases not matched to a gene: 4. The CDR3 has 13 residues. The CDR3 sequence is CASSRDREDEQYF. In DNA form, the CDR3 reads TGTGCCAGCAGCCGGGACAGGGAGGACGAGCAGTACTTC.

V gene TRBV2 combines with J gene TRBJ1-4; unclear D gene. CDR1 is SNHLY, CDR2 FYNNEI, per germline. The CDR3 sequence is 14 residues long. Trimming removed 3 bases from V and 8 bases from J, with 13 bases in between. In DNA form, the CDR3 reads TGTGCCAGCAGTGAGGGCCAGAGAAACGAAAAACTGTTTTTT. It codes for CASSEGQRNEKLFF.

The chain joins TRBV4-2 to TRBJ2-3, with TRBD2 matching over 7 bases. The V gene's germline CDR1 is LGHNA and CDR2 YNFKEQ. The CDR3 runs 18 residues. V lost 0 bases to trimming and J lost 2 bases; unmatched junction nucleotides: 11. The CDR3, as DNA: TGTGCCAGCAGCCAAGATGGTGCGGGGGAGGGTGACACAGATACGCAGTATTTT. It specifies CASSQDGAGEGDTDTQYF.

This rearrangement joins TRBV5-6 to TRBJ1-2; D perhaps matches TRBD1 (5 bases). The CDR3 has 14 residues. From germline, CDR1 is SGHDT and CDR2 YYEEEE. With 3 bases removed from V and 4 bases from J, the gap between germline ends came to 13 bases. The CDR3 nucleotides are TGTGCCAGCAGCTGGGGCAGGGCGACCTATGGCTACACCTTC. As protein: CASSWGRATYGYTF. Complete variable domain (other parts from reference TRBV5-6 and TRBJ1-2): DAGVTQSPTHLIKTRGQQVTLRCSPKSGHDTVSWYQQALGQGPQFIFQYYEEEERQRGNFPDRFSGHQFPNYSSELNVNALLLGDSALYLCASSWGRATYGYTFGSGTRLTVV.

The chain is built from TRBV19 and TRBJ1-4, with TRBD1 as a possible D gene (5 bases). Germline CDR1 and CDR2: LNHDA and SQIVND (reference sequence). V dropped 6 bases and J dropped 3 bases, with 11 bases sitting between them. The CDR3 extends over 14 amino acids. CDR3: CASSLQQANEKLFF. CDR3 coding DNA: TGTGCCAGTAGCCTCCAACAGGCTAATGAAAAACTGTTTTTT.

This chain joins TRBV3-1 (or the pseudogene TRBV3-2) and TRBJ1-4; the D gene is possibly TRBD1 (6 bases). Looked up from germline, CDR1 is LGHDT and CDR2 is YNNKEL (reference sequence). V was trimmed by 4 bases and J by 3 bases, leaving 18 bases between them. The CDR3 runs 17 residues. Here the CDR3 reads CASSLLPGGASNEKLFF. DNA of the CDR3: TGTGCCAGCAGCCTTCTTCCGGGGGGCGCATCTAATGAAAAACTGTTTTTT.

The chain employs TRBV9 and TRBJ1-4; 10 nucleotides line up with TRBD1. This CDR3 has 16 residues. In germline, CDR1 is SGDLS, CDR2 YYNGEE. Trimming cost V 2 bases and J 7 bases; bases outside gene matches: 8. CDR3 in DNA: TGTGCCAGCAGCGTTGGGAGCGGGACAGGGGTTGAAAAACTGTTTTTT. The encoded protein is CASSVGSGTGVEKLFF.

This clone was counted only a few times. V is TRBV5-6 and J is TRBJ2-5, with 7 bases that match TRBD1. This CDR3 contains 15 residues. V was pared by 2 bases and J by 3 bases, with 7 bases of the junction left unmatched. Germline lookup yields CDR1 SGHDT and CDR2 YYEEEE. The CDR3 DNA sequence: TGTGCCAGCAGCTTAGCCAGACAGGGAAAAGAGACCCAGTACTTC. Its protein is CASSLARQGKETQYF.

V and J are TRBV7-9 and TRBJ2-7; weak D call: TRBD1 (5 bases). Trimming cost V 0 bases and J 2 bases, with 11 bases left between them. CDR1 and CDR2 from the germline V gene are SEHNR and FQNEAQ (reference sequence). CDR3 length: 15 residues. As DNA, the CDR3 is TGTGCCAGCAGCTTAGCCCGCCTAGGGGCCTACGAGCAGTACTTC. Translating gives CASSLARLGAYEQYF.

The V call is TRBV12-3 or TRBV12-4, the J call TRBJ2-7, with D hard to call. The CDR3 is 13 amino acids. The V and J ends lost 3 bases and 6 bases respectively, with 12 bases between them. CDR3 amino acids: CASSFVSGGEQYF. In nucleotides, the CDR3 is TGTGCCAGCAGTTTCGTTTCGGGTGGCGAGCAGTACTTC.

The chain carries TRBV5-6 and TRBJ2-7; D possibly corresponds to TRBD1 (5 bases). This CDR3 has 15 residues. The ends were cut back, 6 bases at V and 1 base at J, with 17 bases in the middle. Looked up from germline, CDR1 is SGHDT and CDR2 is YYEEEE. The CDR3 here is CASNSRLGLSYEQYF. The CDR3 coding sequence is TGTGCCAGCAACTCCCGGCTGGGGCTTTCCTACGAGCAGTACTTC.

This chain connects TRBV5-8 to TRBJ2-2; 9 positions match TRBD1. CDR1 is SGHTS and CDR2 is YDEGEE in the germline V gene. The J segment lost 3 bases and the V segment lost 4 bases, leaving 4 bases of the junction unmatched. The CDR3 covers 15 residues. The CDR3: CASSAGQGYTGELFF. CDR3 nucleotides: TGTGCCAGCAGCGCCGGACAGGGGTACACCGGGGAGCTGTTTTTT. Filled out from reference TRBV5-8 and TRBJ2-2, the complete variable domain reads EAGVTQSPTHLIKTRGQQATLRCSPISGHTSVYWYQQALGLGLQFLLWYDEGEERNRGNFPPRFSGRQFPNYSSELNVNALELEDSALYLCASSAGQGYTGELFFGEGSRLTVL.